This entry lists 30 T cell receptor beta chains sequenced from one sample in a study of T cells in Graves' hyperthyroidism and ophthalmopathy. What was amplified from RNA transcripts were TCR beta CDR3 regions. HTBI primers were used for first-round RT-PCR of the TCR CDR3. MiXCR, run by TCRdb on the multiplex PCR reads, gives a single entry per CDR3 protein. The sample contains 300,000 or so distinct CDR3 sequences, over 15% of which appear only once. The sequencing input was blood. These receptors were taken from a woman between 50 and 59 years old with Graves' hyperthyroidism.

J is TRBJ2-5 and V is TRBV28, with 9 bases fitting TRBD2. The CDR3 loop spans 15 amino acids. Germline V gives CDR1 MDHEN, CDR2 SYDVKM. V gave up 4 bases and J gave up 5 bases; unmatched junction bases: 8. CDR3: CASSSPSGERETQYF. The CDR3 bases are TGTGCCAGCAGTTCGCCTAGCGGGGAGAGGGAGACCCAGTACTTC.

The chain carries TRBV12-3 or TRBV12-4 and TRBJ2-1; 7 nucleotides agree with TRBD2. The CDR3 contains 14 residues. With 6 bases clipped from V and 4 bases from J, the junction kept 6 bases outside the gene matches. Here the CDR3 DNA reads TGTGCCAGCAGCTCGGGACTACTATACAATGAGCAGTTCTTC. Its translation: CASSSGLLYNEQFF.

CDR3 residues: CASTSRDYNSPLHF. DNA of the CDR3: TGTGCCAGCACCTCCAGGGACTATAATTCACCCCTCCACTTT. The V gene is TRBV2, the J gene TRBJ1-6; TRBD1 is a possible D gene (5 bases). The germline CDR1 and CDR2 sequences are SNHLY and FYNNEI. With 7 bases removed from V and 3 bases from J, the gap between germline ends came to 10 bases. The CDR3 is made up of 14 amino acids.

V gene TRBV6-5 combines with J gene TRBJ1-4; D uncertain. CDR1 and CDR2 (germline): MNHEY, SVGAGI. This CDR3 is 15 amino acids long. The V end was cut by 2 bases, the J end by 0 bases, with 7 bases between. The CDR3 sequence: CASSYEEATNEKLFF. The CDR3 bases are TGTGCCAGCAGTTACGAAGAAGCAACTAATGAAAAACTGTTTTTT.

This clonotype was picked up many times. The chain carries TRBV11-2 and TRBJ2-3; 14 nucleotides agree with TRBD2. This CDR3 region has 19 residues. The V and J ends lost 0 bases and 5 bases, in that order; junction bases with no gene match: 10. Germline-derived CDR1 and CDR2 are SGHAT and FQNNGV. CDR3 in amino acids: CASSLDVPGLAGEGDTQYF. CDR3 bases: TGTGCCAGCAGCTTAGACGTCCCGGGACTAGCGGGAGAGGGAGATACGCAGTATTTT.

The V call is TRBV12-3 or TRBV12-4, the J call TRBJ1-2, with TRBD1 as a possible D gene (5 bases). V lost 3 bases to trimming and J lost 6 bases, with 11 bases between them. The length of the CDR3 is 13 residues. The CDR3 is CASSFSTAHGYTF. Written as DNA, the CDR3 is TGTGCCAGCAGTTTTTCGACAGCACATGGCTACACCTTC.

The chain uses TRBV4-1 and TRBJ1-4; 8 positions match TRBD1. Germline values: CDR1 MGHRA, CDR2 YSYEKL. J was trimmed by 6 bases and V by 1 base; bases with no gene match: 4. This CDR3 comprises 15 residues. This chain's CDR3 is CASSQGQGWDEKLFF. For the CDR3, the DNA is TGCGCCAGCAGCCAAGGACAGGGGTGGGATGAAAAACTGTTTTTT.

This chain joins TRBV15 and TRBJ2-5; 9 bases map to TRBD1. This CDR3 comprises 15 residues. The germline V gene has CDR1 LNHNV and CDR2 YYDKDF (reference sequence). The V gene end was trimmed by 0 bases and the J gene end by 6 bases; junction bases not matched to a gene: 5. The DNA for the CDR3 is TGTGCCACCAGCAGAGAAAGGACAGGGGAGCAGACCCAGTACTTC. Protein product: CATSRERTGEQTQYF.

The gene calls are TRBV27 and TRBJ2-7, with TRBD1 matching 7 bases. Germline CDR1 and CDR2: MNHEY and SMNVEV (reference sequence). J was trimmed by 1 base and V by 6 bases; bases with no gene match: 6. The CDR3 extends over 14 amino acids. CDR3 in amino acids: CASRPQTGSYEQYF. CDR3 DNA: TGTGCCAGCAGACCCCAGACAGGGTCCTACGAGCAGTACTTC.

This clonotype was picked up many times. For the CDR3, the DNA is TGTGCCAGCAGTTTAAGGGGAACCGGCTCACCCCTCCACTTT. Amino acid sequence: CASSLRGTGSPLHF. The chain uses TRBV6-1 and TRBJ1-6; a possible D gene is TRBD1 (5 bases). Germline V gene sequence: CDR1 MNHNS, CDR2 SASEGT. The CDR3 runs to 14 residues. Trimming took 5 bases from V and 10 from J, leaving 15 bases between them.

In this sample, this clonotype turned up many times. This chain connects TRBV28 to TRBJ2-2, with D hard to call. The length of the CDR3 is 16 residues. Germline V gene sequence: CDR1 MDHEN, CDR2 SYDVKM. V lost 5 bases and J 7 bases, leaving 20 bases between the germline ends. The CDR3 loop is CASSPFRTTPGGELFF. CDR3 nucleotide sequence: TGTGCCAGCAGTCCTTTCAGGACCACTCCCGGCGGGGAGCTGTTTTTT.

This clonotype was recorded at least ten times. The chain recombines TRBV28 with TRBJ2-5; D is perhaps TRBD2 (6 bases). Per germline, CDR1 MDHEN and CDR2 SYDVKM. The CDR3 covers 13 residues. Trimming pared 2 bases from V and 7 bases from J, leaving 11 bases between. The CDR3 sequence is CASSLGTVGTQYF. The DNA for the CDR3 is TGTGCCAGCAGTTTAGGGACTGTGGGGACCCAGTACTTC.

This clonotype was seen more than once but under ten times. The CDR3 reads CSGSRLALTYEQYF. As DNA, the CDR3 is TGCAGTGGTTCCCGACTAGCACTAACCTACGAGCAGTACTTC. The chain has TRBV20-1 and TRBJ2-7; TRBD2 aligns across 7 bases. V shed 7 bases, J shed 2 bases, and the junction held 11 bases outside the gene matches. CDR3 size: 14 residues. Germline V lookup: CDR1 DFQATT, CDR2 SNEGSKA (reference sequence).

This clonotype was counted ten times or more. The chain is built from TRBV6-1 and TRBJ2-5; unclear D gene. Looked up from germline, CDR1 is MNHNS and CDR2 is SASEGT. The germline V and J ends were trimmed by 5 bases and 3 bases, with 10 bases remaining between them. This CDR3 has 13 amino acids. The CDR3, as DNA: TGTGCCAGCAGTATCGACAAGAAAGAGACCCAGTACTTC. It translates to CASSIDKKETQYF.

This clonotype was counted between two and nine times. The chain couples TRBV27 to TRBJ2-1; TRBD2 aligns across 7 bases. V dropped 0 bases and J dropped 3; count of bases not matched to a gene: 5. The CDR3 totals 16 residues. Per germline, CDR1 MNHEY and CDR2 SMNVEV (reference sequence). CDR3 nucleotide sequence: TGTGCCAGCAGTTTATCGGGGGGGTCATACTACAATGAGCAGTTCTTC. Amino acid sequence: CASSLSGGSYYNEQFF.

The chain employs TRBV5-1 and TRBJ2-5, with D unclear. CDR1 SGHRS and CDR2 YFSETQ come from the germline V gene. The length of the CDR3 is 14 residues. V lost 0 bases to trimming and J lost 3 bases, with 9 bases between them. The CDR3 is CASSLGSGKETQYF. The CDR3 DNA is TGCGCCAGCAGCTTGGGATCTGGGAAAGAGACCCAGTACTTC.

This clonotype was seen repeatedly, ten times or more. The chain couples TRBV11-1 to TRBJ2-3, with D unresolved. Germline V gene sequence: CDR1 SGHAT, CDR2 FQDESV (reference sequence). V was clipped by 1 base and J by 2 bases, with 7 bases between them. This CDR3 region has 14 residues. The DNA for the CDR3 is TGTGCCAGCAGCTTAGACTTCTCCACAGATACGCAGTATTTT. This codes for CASSLDFSTDTQYF.

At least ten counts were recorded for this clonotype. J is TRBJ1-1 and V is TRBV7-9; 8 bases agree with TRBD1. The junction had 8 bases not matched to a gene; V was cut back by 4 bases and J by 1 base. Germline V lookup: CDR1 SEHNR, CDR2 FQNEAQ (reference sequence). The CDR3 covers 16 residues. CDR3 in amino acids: CASSSTPGQGNTEAFF. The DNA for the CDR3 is TGTGCCAGCAGCTCGACCCCCGGACAGGGGAACACTGAAGCTTTCTTT.

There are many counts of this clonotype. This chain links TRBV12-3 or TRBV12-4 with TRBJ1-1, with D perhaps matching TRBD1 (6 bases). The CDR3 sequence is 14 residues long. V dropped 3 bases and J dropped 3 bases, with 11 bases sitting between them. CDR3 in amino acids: CASSFRGGYTEAFF. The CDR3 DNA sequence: TGTGCCAGCAGTTTCAGGGGCGGGTACACTGAAGCTTTCTTT.

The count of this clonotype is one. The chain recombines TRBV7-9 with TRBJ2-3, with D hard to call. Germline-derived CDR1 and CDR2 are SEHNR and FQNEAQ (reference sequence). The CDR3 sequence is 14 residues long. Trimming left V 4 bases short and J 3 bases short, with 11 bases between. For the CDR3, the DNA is TGTGCCAGCAGCTCGCCAAAAGGGACAGATACGCAGTATTTT. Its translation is CASSSPKGTDTQYF.

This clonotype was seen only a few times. The CDR3 DNA reads as TGTGCCAGCAGCCAAGATACAGGGAACTATGGCTACACCTTC. The encoded protein is CASSQDTGNYGYTF. This chain connects TRBV3-1 to TRBJ1-2, with a tentative D call TRBD1 (6 bases). This CDR3 contains 14 residues. V lost 0 bases, J lost 2 bases, and 7 bases lay in between. Germline V gene sequence: CDR1 LGHDT, CDR2 YNNKEL (reference sequence).

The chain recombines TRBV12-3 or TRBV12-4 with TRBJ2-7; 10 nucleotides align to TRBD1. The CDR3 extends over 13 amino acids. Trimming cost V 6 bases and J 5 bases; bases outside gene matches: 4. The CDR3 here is CASRGTGVNEQYF. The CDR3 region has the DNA TGTGCCAGCAGGGGGACAGGGGTTAACGAGCAGTACTTC.

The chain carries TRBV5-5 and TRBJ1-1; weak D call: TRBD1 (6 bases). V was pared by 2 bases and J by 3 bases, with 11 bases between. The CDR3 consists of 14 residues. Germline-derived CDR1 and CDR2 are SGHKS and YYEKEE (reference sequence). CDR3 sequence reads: CASSLTGRDTEAFF. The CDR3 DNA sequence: TGTGCCAGCAGCTTAACAGGGCGGGACACTGAAGCTTTCTTT.

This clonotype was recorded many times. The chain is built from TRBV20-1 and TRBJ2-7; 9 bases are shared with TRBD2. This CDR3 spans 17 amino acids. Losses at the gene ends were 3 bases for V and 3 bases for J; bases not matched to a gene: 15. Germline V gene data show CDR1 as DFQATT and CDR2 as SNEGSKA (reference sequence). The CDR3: CSARLLPWERGVYEQYV. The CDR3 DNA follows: TGCAGTGCTAGGCTCCTTCCCTGGGAGCGGGGGGTCTACGAGCAGTACGTC.

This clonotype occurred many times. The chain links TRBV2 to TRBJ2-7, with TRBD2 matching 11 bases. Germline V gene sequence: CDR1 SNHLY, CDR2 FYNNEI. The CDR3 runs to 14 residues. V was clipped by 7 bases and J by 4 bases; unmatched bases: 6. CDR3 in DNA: TGTGCCAGCAAAACTAGCGGGGGCACTTACGAGCAGTACGTC. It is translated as CASKTSGGTYEQYV.

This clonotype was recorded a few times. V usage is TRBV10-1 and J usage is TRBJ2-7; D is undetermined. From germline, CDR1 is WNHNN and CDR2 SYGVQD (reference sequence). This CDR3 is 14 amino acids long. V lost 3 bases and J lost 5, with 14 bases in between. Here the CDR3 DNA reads TGCGCCAGCAGTGATCTAAGGGTCAGCCACGAGCAGTACTTC. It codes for CASSDLRVSHEQYF.

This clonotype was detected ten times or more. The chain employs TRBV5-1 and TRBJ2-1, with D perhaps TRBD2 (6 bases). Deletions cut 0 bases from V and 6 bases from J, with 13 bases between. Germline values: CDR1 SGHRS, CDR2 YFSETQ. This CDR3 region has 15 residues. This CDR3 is CASSLVPDGGNEQFF. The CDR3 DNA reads TGCGCCAGCAGCTTGGTTCCGGACGGGGGCAATGAGCAGTTCTTC.

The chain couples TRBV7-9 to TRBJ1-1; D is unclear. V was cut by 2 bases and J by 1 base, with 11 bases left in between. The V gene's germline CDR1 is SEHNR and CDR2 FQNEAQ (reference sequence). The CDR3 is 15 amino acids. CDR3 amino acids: CASSLYADSNTEAFF. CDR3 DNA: TGTGCCAGCAGCTTATACGCAGACTCGAACACTGAAGCTTTCTTT. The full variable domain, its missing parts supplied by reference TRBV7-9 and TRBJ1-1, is DTGVSQNPRHKITKRGQNVTFRCDPISEHNRLYWYRQTLGQGPEFLTYFQNEAQLEKSRLLSDRFSAERPKGSFSTLEIQRTEQGDSAMYLCASSLYADSNTEAFFGQGTRLTVV.

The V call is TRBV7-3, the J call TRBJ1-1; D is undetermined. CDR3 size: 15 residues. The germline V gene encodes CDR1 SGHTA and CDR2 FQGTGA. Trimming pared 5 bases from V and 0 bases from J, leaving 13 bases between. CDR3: CASSRVRRLNTEAFF. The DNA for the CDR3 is TGTGCCAGCAGCCGCGTGCGGAGGCTGAACACTGAAGCTTTCTTT.

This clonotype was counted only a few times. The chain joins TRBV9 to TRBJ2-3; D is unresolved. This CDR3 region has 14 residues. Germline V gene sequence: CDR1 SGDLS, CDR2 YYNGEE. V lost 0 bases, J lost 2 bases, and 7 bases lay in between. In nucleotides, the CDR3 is TGTGCCAGCAGCGTAGTCTGGGACACAGATACGCAGTATTTT. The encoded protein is CASSVVWDTDTQYF.